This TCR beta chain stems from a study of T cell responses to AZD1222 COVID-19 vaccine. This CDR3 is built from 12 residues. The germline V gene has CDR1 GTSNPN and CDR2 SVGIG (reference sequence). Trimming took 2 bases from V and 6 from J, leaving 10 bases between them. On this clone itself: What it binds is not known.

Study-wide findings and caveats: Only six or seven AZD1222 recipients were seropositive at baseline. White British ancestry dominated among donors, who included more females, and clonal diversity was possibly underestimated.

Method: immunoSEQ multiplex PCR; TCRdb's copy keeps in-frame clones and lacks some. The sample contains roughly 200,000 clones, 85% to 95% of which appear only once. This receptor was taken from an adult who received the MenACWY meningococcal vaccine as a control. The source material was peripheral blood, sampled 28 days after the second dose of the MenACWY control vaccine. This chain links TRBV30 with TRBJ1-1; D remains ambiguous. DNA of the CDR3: TGTGCCTGGAGTCCCCGTACGGCTGAAGCTTTCTTT. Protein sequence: CAWSPRTAEAFF.